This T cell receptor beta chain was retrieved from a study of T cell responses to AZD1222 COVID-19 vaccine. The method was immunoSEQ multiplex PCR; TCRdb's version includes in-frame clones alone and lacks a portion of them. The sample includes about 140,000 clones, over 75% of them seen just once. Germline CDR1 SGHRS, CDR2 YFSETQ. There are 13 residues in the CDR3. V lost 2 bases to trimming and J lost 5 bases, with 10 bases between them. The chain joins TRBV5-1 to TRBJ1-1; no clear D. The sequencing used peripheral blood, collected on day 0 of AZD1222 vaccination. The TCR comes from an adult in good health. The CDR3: CASSFFGGTEAFF. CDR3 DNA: TGCGCCAGCAGCTTTTTTGGAGGGACTGAAGCTTTCTTT. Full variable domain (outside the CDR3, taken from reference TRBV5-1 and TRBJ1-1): KAGVTQTPRYLIKTRGQQVTLSCSPISGHRSVSWYQQTPGQGLQFLFEYFSETQRNKGNFPGRFSGRQFSNSRSEMNVSTLELGDSALYLCASSFFGGTEAFFGQGTRLTVV.